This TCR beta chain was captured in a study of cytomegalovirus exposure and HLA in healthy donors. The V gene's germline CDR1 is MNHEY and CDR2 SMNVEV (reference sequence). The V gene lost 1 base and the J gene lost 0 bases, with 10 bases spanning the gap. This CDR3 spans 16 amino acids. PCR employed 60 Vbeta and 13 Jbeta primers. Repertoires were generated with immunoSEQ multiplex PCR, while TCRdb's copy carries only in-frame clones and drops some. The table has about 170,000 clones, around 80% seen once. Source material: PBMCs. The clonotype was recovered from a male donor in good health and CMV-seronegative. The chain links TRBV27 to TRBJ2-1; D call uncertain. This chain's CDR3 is CASSLLSPFSYNEQFF. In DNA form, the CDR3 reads TGTGCCAGCAGTTTATTATCCCCGTTCTCCTACAATGAGCAGTTCTTC.